This T cell receptor beta chain came from a study of a mutant IDH1 vaccine in newly diagnosed glioma. Time point denoted: baseline, week 1 (first vaccination visit). Treatment denoted: pre-vaccination baseline after standard-of-care therapy. Only in-frame clones appear in the TCRdb table, and some are missing; sequencing was by immunoSEQ multiplex PCR. Here the sample spans roughly 84,000 clones, roughly 80% being singletons. Looked up from germline, CDR1 is MNHEY and CDR2 is SVGAGI. The CDR3 is 11 amino acids. V was pared by 6 bases and J by 10 bases, with 2 bases of the junction left unmatched. The chain has TRBV6-5 and TRBJ1-4, with 7 nucleotides matching TRBD1. The origin of this receptor is a man aged 40-49 years with glioma. Some clones in this sample may be carry-over from other donors' samples. The sample here was PBMCs, taken from a glioma patient treated with radiotherapy, temozolomide or both. CDR3 region: CASSPGGKLFF. The CDR3 bases are TGTGCCAGCAGCCCAGGGGGAAAACTGTTTTTT.